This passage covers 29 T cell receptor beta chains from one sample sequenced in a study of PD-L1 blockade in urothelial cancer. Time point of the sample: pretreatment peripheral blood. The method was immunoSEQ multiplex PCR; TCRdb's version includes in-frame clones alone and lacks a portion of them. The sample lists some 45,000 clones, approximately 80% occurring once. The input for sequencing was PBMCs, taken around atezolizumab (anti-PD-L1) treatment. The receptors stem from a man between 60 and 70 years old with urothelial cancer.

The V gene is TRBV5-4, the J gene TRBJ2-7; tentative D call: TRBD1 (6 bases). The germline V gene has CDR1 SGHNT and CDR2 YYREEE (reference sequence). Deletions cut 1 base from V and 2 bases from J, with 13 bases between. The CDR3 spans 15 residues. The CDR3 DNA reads TGTGCCAGCAGCTTGATTGGGGGCGCGGCCTACGAGCAGTACTTC. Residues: CASSLIGGAAYEQYF.

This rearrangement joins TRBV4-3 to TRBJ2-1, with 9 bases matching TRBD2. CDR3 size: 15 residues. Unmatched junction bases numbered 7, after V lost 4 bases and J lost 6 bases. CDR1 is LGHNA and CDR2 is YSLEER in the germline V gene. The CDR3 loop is CASSPGTSRSNEQFF. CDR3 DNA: TGCGCCAGCAGCCCCGGGACTAGCAGGAGCAATGAGCAGTTCTTC.

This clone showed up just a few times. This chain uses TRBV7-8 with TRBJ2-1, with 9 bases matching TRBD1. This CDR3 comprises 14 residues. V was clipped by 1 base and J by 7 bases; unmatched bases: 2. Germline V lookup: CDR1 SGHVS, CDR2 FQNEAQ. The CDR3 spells CASSLGDRANEQFF. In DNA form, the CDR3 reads TGTGCCAGCAGCTTAGGGGACAGGGCTAATGAGCAGTTCTTC. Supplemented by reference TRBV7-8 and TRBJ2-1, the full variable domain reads GAGVSQSPRYKVAKRGQDVALRCDPISGHVSLFWYQQALGQGPEFLTYFQNEAQLDKSGLPSDRFFAERPEGSVSTLKIQRTQQEDSAVYLCASSLGDRANEQFFGPGTRLTVL.

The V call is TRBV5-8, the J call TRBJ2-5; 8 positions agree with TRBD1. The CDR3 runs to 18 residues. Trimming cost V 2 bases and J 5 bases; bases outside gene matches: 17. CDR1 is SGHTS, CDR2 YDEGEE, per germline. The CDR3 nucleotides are TGTGCCAGCAGCTTAATAGGAGCTCAGGGGGCTGGGAAGGAGACCCAGTACTTC. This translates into CASSLIGAQGAGKETQYF.

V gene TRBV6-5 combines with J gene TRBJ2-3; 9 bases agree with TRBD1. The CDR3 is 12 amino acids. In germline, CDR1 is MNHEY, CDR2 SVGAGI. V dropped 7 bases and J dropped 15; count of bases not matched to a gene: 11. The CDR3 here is CASNGAGTGHYF. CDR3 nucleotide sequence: TGTGCCAGCAATGGGGCCGGGACAGGGCACTATTTT.

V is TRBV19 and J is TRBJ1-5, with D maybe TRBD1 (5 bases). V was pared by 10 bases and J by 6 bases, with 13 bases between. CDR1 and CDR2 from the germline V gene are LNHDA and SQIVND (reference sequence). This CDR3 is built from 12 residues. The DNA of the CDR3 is TGTGCCACGGGGGACGTCGGTCAGCCCCAGCATTTT. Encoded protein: CATGDVGQPQHF.

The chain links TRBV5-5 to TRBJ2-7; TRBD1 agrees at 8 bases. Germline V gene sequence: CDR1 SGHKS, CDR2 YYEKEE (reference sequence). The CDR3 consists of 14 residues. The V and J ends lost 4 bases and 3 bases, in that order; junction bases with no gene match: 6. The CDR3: CASSMTGVVYEQYF. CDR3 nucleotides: TGTGCCAGCAGCATGACAGGGGTGGTCTACGAGCAGTACTTC. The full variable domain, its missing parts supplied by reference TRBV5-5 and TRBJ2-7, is DAGVTQSPTHLIKTRGQQVTLRCSPISGHKSVSWYQQVLGQGPQFIFQYYEKEERGRGNFPDRFSARQFPNYSSELNVNALLLGDSALYLCASSMTGVVYEQYFGPGTRLTVT.

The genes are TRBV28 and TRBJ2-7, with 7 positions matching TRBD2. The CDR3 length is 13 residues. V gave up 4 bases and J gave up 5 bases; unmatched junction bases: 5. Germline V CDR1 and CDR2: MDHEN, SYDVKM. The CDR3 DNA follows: TGTGCCAGCAGTTCGGGCGGGAGTAACGAGCAGTACTTC. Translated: CASSSGGSNEQYF.

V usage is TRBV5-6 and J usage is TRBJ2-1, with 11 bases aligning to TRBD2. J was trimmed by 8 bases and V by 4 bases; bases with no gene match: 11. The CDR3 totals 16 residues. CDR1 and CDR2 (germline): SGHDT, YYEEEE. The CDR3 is CASSRRLAGFLDEQFF. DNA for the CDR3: TGTGCCAGCAGCCGACGACTAGCGGGGTTTTTGGATGAGCAGTTCTTC.

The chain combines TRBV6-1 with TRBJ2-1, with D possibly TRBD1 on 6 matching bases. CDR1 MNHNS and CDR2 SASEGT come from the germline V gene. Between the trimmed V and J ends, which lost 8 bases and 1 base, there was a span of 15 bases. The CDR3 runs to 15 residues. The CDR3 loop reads CASSVLGASYNEQFF. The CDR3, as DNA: TGTGCCAGCTCGGTTTTGGGGGCATCCTACAATGAGCAGTTCTTC.

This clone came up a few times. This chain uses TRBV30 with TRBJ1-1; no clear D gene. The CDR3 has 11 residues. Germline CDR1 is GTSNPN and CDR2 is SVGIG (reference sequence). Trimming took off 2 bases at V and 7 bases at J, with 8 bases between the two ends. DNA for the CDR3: TGTGCCTGGAGTAGAGGGCGTGAAGCTTTCTTT. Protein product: CAWSRGREAFF.

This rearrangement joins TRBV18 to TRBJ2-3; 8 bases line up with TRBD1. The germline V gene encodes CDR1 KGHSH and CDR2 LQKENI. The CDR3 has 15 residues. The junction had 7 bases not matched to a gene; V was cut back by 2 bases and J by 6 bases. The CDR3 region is CASSPKAGGSDTQYF. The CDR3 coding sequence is TGTGCCAGCTCACCAAAGGCAGGGGGCTCGGATACGCAGTATTTT.

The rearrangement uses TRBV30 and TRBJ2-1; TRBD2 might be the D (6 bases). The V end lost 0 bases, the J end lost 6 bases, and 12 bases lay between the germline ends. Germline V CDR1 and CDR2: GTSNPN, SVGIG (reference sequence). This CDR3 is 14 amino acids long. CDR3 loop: CAWSVRTMSNEQFF. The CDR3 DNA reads TGTGCCTGGAGTGTACGGACTATGTCCAATGAGCAGTTCTTC.

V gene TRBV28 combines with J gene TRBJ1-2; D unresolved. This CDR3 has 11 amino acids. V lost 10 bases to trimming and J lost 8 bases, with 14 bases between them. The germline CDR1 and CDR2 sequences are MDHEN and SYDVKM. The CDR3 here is CATYTRGGYTF. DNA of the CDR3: TGTGCCACCTACACCCGGGGAGGCTACACCTTC.

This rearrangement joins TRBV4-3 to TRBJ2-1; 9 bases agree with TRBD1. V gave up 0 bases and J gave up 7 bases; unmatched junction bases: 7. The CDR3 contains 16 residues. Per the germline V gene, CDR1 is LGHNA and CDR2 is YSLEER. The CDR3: CASSQDRTGDRNEQFF. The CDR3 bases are TGCGCCAGCAGCCAAGATCGGACAGGGGACCGGAATGAGCAGTTCTTC.

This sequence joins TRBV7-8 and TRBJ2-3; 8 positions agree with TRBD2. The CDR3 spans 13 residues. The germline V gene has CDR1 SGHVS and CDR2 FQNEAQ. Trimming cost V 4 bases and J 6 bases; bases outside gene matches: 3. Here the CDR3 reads CASSSREGDTQYF. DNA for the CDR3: TGTGCCAGCAGCTCCCGGGAGGGTGATACGCAGTATTTT.

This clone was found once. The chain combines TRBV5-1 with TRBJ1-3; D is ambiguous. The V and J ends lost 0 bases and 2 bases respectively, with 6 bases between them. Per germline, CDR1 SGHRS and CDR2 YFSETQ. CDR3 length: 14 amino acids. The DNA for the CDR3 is TGCGCCAGCAGCTTGGGGCAGACTGGAAACACCATATATTTT. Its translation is CASSLGQTGNTIYF.

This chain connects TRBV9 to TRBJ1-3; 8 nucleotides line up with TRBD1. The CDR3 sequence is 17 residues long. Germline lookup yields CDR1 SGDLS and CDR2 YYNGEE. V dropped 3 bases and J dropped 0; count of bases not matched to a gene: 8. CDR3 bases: TGTGCCAGCAGCGCCACCGGGACAGGAATCTCTGGAAACACCATATATTTT. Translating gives CASSATGTGISGNTIYF.

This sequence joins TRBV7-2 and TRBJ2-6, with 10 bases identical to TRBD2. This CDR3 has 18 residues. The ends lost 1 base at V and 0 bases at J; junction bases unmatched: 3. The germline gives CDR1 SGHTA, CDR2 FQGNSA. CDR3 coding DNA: TGTGCCAGCAGCTTAGTCGGGACTAGCGACTCTGGGGCCAACGTCCTGACTTTC. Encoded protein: CASSLVGTSDSGANVLTF.

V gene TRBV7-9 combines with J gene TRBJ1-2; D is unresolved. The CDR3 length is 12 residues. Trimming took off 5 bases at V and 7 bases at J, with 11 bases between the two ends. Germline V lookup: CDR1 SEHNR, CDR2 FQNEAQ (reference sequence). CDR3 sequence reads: CASSLGVGGYTF. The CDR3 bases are TGTGCCAGCAGCCTGGGAGTTGGTGGCTACACCTTC. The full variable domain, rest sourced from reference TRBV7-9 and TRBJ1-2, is DTGVSQNPRHKITKRGQNVTFRCDPISEHNRLYWYRQTLGQGPEFLTYFQNEAQLEKSRLLSDRFSAERPKGSFSTLEIQRTEQGDSAMYLCASSLGVGGYTFGSGTRLTVV.

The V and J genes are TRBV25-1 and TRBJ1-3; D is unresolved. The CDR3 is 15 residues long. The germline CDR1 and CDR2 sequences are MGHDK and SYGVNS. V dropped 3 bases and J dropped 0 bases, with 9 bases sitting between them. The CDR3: CASSDPLSSGNTIYF. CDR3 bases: TGTGCCAGCAGTGATCCTCTCAGCTCTGGAAACACCATATATTTT. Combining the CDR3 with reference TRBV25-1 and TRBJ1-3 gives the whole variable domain EADIYQTPRYLVIGTGKKITLECSQTMGHDKMYWYQQDPGMELHLIHYSYGVNSTEKGDLSSESTVSRIRTEHFPLTLESARPSHTSQYLCASSDPLSSGNTIYFGEGSWLTVV.

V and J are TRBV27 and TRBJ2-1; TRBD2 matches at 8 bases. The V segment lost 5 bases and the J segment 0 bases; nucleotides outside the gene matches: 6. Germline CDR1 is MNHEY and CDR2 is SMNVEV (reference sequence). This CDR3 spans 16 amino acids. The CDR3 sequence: CASSPLSGSSYNEQFF. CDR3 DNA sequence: TGTGCCAGCAGTCCCCTCAGCGGGAGCTCCTACAATGAGCAGTTCTTC.

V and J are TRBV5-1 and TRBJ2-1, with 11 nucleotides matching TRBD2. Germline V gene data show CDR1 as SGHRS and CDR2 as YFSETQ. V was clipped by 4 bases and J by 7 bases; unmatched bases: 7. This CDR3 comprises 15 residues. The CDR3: CASSLAGGPWNEQFF. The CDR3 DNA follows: TGCGCCAGCAGCCTAGCGGGGGGCCCTTGGAATGAGCAGTTCTTC.

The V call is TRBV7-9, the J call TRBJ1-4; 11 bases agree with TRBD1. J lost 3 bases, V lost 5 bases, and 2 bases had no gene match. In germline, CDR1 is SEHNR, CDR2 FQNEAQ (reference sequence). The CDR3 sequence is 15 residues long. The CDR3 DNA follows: TGTGCCAGCAGCACGGGACAGGGGGCTAATGAAAAACTGTTTTTT. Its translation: CASSTGQGANEKLFF.

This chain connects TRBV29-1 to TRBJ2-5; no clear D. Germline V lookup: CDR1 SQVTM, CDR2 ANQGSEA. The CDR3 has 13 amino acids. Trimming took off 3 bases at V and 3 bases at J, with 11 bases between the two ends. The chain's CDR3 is CSVDRQNEETQYF. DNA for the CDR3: TGCAGCGTTGACAGGCAGAATGAAGAGACCCAGTACTTC. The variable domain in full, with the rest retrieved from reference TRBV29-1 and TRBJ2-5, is SAVISQKPSRDICQRGTSLTIQCQVDSQVTMMFWYRQQPGQSLTLIATANQGSEATYESGFVIDKFPISRPNLTFSTLTVSNMSPEDSSIYLCSVDRQNEETQYFGPGTRLLVL.

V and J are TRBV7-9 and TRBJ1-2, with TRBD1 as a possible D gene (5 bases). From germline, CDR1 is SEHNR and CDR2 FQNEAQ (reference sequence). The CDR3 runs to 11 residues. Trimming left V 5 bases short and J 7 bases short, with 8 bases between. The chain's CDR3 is CASSDRGGYTF. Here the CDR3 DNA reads TGTGCCAGCAGCGATAGGGGTGGCTACACCTTC.

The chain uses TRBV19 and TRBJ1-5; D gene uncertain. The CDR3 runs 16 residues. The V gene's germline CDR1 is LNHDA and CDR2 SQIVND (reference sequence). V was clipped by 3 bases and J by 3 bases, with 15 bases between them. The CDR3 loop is CASSIGRWRDNQPQHF. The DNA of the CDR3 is TGTGCCAGTAGTATTGGACGGTGGCGGGACAATCAGCCCCAGCATTTT.

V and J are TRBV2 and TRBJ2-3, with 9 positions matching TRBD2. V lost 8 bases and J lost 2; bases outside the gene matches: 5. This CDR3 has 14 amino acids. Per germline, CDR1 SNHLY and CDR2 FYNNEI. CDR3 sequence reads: CASCSGGLTDTQYF. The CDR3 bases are TGTGCCAGCTGTAGCGGGGGCCTCACAGATACGCAGTATTTT.

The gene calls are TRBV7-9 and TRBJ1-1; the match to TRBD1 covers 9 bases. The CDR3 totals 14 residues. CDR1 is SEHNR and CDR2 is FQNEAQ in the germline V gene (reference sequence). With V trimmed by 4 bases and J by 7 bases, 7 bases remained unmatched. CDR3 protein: CASSYSDRGGEAFF. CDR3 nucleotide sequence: TGTGCCAGCAGCTACTCGGACAGGGGAGGTGAAGCTTTCTTT.